This entry lists 14 T cell receptor beta chains sequenced from one sample in a study of somatic mutations in cytotoxic T cells in rheumatoid arthritis. Assay used: immunoSEQ multiplex PCR; TCRdb lists only in-frame clones, some missing. The table shows some 27,000 clones, with nearly 75% occurring only once. Sequenced input: CD8+ T cells sorted from blood. These receptors all come from a woman aged 18-29 years in good health.

The table lists this clone with a count of one. The chain has TRBV28 and TRBJ2-7; D not resolved. The V gene lost 2 bases and the J gene lost 6 bases, with 11 bases spanning the gap. The CDR3 sequence is 13 residues long. Germline CDR1 reads MDHEN; CDR2 reads SYDVKM. The CDR3 here is CASSLGVGFEQYV. The CDR3 DNA reads TGTGCCAGCAGTTTAGGGGTCGGTTTCGAGCAGTACGTC.

J is TRBJ2-1 and V is TRBV9, with no clear D. The germline gives CDR1 SGDLS, CDR2 YYNGEE. This CDR3 region has 13 residues. Trimming cost V 0 bases and J 9 bases, with 10 bases left between them. The DNA of the CDR3 is TGTGCCAGCAGCGTAGCATCTGACGGTGAGCAGTTCTTC. Protein: CASSVASDGEQFF.

This clone appeared a few times. The DNA of the CDR3 is TGTGCCAGCAGCTGGGGCGGGAGCTCCTACGAGCAGTACTTC. It translates to CASSWGGSSYEQYF. V gene TRBV5-6 combines with J gene TRBJ2-7; 7 bases are a match to TRBD2. V was pared by 3 bases and J by 0 bases, with 3 bases of the junction left unmatched. The CDR3 is made up of 14 amino acids. Germline assignment: CDR1 SGHDT and CDR2 YYEEEE.

The chain has TRBV28 and TRBJ2-7; no reliable D call. The CDR3 is 13 amino acids. With 7 bases removed from V and 2 bases from J, the gap between germline ends came to 12 bases. The germline CDR1 and CDR2 sequences are MDHEN and SYDVKM. CDR3 protein: CASNSRDAYEQYV. The CDR3 DNA is TGTGCCAGCAACTCCCGCGATGCCTACGAGCAGTACGTC.

V and J are TRBV10-1 and TRBJ2-7; D remains ambiguous. CDR1 WNHNN and CDR2 SYGVQD come from the germline V gene (reference sequence). Trimming left V 2 bases short and J 2 bases short, with 1 base between. CDR3 size: 11 residues. The CDR3 region has the DNA TGCGCCAGCAGTGAGACCTACGAGCAGTACTTC. Amino acids: CASSETYEQYF.

V gene TRBV13 combines with J gene TRBJ2-1; TRBD2 is a possible D gene (6 bases). The germline CDR1 and CDR2 sequences are PRHDT and FYEKMQ (reference sequence). This CDR3 has 16 amino acids. Trimming left V 2 bases short and J 7 bases short, with 18 bases between. CDR3 in DNA: TGTGCCAGCAGCTTAAAGGCGGGACCCTATTTTAATGAGCAGTTCTTC. Protein product: CASSLKAGPYFNEQFF.

The V gene is TRBV29-1, the J gene TRBJ2-6; D perhaps matches TRBD1 (7 bases). The CDR3 has 17 residues. Germline V gene lookup returns CDR1 SQVTM and CDR2 ANQGSEA. With 6 bases removed from V and 4 bases from J, the gap between germline ends came to 22 bases. CDR3: CSVRAGGHLRGANVLTF. Written as DNA, the CDR3 is TGCAGCGTGCGAGCAGGGGGGCACCTCAGAGGGGCCAACGTCCTGACTTTC.

In DNA, the CDR3 is TGCGCCAGCAGCCAAGACAGGAACACTGAAGCTTTCTTT. Translation: CASSQDRNTEAFF. The V gene is TRBV4-1, the J gene TRBJ1-1; D is ambiguous. The CDR3 contains 13 residues. Germline V CDR1 and CDR2: MGHRA, YSYEKL. V shed 0 bases and J shed 1 base, with 3 bases lying between them.

V and J are TRBV7-9 and TRBJ2-5; possibly TRBD1 for D (6 bases). CDR1 and CDR2 (germline): SEHNR, FQNEAQ (reference sequence). Trimming took 5 bases from V and 5 from J, leaving 15 bases between them. The CDR3 contains 14 residues. This CDR3 reads CASSGATGKETQYF. Here the CDR3 DNA reads TGTGCCAGCAGCGGCGCTACAGGGAAGGAGACCCAGTACTTC.

This rearrangement joins TRBV19 to TRBJ2-1, with unresolved D. The CDR3 is made up of 12 amino acids. The V gene lost 5 bases and the J gene lost 4 bases, with 6 bases spanning the gap. Germline CDR1 LNHDA, CDR2 SQIVND (reference sequence). CDR3 coding DNA: TGTGCCAGTAGTTTGAGGTACAATGAGCAGTTCTTC. It codes for CASSLRYNEQFF.

This sequence joins TRBV7-3 and TRBJ2-7, with TRBD1 matching 7 bases. Germline values: CDR1 SGHTA, CDR2 FQGTGA. V lost 0 bases to trimming and J lost 10 bases; unmatched junction nucleotides: 6. This CDR3 comprises 13 residues. As DNA, the CDR3 is TGTGCCAGCAGCTTAACGGGCCAGGGGGAACAGTACGTC. Residues: CASSLTGQGEQYV.

The chain employs TRBV28 and TRBJ1-5; D is unresolved. The CDR3 has 14 amino acids. V was pared by 5 bases and J by 0 bases, with 8 bases between. Germline CDR1 and CDR2: MDHEN and SYDVKM. CDR3 protein: CASSPLYSNQPQHF. DNA for the CDR3: TGTGCCAGCAGTCCCTTGTATAGCAATCAGCCCCAGCATTTT.

The J gene is TRBJ2-6, the V gene TRBV6-5, with unresolved D. V was shortened by 4 bases and J by 4 bases, with 11 bases between the two germline ends. Germline CDR1 MNHEY, CDR2 SVGAGI. The CDR3 is 15 amino acids. The CDR3 protein is CASSSSGSGANVLTF. CDR3 DNA: TGTGCCAGCAGTTCATCAGGCTCAGGGGCCAACGTCCTGACTTTC.

This rearrangement joins TRBV10-2 to TRBJ1-1; D unclear. From germline, CDR1 is WSHSY and CDR2 SAAADI. V shed 3 bases and J shed 3 bases, with 14 bases lying between them. The CDR3 loop spans 15 amino acids. The CDR3 DNA follows: TGCGCCAGCAGTGAAAGGAGAGGGCCGGACACTGAAGCTTTCTTT. It codes for CASSERRGPDTEAFF.